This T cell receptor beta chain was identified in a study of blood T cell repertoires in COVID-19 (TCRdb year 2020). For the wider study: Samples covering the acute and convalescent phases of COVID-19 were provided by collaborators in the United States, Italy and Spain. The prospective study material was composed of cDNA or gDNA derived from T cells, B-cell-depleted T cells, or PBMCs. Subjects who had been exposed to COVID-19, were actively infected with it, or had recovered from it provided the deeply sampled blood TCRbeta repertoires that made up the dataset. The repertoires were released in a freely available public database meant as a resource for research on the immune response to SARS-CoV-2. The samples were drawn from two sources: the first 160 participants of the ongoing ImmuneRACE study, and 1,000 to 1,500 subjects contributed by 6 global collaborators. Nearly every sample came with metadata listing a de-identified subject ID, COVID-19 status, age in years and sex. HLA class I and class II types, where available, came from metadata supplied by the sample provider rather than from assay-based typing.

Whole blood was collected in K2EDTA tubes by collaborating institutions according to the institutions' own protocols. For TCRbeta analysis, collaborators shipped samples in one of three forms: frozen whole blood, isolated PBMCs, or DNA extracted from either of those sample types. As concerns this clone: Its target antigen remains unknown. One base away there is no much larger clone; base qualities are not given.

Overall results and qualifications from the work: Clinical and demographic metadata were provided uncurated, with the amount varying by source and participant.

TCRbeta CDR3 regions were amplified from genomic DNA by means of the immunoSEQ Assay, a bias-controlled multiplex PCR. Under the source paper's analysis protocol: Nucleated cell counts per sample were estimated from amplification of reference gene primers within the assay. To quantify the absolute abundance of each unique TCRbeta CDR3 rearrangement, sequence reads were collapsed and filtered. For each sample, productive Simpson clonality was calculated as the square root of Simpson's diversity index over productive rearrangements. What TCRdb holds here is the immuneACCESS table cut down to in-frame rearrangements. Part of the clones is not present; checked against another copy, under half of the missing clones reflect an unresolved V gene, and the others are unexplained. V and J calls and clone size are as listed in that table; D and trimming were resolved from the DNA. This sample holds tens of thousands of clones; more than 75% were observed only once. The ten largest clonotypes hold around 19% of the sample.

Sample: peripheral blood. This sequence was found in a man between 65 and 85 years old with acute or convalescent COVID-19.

At the DNA level, the sequence is TGTGCCAGCAGCCAAGAAAGGCGGGGGTGGTACAATGAGCAGTTCTTC. Translated, this gives CASSQERRGWYNEQFF. This receptor chain uses TRBV4-2 and TRBJ2-1; TRBD2 aligns with 7 central bases. V trim: 0 bases; J trim: 4 bases; unmatched bases: 6. Looking up the germline V gene yields CDR1 LGHNA and CDR2 YNFKEQ. The CDR3 runs 16 residues from the cysteine to the phenylalanine. CDR3 DNA only is kept here, 48 bases in frame from base 1.